Listed below are T cell receptor beta chains from one sample, sequenced in a study of human T cells and chemical hapten exposure. One entry per CDR3 protein results from TCRdb running MiXCR on the RACE reads. The table lists 100,000 to 150,000 distinct CDR3 sequences, approximately 9% of them singletons. Sequencing used whole blood. The receptors were sampled from a male donor in good health. Some clones in this sample may be carry-over from other donors' samples. Each CDR3 is given with its conserved first and last residue. The D gene is left open where the match is weak. Size tells how often a clone was seen (once, few, many) or the class of an expanded clone, and some rows leave it out.

d_call j_call clone_size v_call cdr3_nt cdr3_aa
NA TRBJ2-1 few TRBV6-4 TGTGCCAGCAGTGCCACTCCTGAAACCTACAATGAGCAGTTCTTC CASSATPETYNEQFF
NA TRBJ2-3 NA TRBV7-8 TGTGCCAGCAGCCACTACACAGATACGCAGTATTTT CASSHYTDTQYF
NA TRBJ2-3 few TRBV7-9 TGTGCCAGCAGCTTAGCGGGACTCAGCACAGATACGCAGTATTTT CASSLAGLSTDTQYF
TRBD2 TRBJ2-1 NA TRBV3-1 TGTGCCAGCAGCCAAGACAGCGGGAGGGACAATGAGCAGTTCTTC CASSQDSGRDNEQFF
NA TRBJ1-1 many TRBV6-5 TGTGCCAGCAGAGTCAGGGGCGGAGGGACTGAAGCTTTCTTT CASRVRGGGTEAFF
NA TRBJ2-7 many TRBV30 TGTGCCTGGAGTGTAAAGGGACTCCTAGAGCCCGAGCAGTACTTC CAWSVKGLLEPEQYF
TRBD2 TRBJ2-1 many TRBV9 TGTGCCAGCAGCGTAGTTGGGACTAGCGGGCCCCCGCTGGAGCAGTTCTTC CASSVVGTSGPPLEQFF
NA TRBJ1-1 NA TRBV6-6 TGTGCCAGCAGTTACTTCCCCCAAAGAGTGAACACTGAAGCTTTCTTT CASSYFPQRVNTEAFF
NA TRBJ1-3 few TRBV12-3/TRBV12-4 TGTGCCAGCAGTTTCCAGGGTTTTGACACCATATATTTT CASSFQGFDTIYF
TRBD1 TRBJ1-6 NA TRBV7-9 TGTGCCAGCAGCTTAGTAAAACAGGGGGCGCAGGATTCACCCCTCCACTTT CASSLVKQGAQDSPLHF
TRBD1 TRBJ2-7 NA TRBV4-1 TGCGCCAGCAGCCCCTTTAGGGACAGTTCCTACGAGCAGTACTTC CASSPFRDSSYEQYF
TRBD2 TRBJ2-3 NA TRBV25-1 TGTGCCAGCAGCGCCTGGGCGGGGGGGCATGATACGCAGTATTTT CASSAWAGGHDTQYF
TRBD2 TRBJ2-1 many TRBV9 TGTGCCAGCAGCGCCCCGTCAGGTAGCGGGGGGGACAATGAGCAGTTCTTC CASSAPSGSGGDNEQFF
NA TRBJ1-4 NA TRBV12-3/TRBV12-4 TGTGCCAGCAGTTTGCGGACAACTAATGAAAAACTGTTTTTT CASSLRTTNEKLFF
NA TRBJ1-5 many TRBV12-3/TRBV12-4 TGTGCCAGCAGTCCTATGGTTTGGGGGCCCAATCAGCCCCAGCATTTT CASSPMVWGPNQPQHF
NA TRBJ1-1 many TRBV10-3 TGTGCCATCAGTGGTTCCGGAAACACTGAAGCTTTCTTT CAISGSGNTEAFF
TRBD2 TRBJ2-3 NA TRBV7-6 TGTGCCAGCAGCCCCTCCTCTAGCGGGGAGATCACAGATACGCAGTATTTT CASSPSSSGEITDTQYF
NA TRBJ1-2 few TRBV19 TGTGCCAGTACCTTTTCGGGGCTCTATGGCTACACCTTC CASTFSGLYGYTF